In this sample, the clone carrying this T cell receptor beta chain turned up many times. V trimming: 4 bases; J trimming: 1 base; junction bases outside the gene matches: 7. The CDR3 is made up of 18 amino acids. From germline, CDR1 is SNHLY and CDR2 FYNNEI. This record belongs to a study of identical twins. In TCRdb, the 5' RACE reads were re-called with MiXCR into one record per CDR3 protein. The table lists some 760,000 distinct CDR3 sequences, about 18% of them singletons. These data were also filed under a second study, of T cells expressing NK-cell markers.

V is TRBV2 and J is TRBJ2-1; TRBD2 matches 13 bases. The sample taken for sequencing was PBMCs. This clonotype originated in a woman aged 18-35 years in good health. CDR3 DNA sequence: TGTGCCAGCAGTGGGACTAGCGGGAGTATCAGTTCCTACAATGAGCAGTTCTTC. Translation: CASSGTSGSISSYNEQFF. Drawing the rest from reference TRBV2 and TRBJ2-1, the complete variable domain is EPEVTQTPSHQVTQMGQEVILRCVPISNHLYFYWYRQILGQKVEFLVSFYNNEISEKSEIFDDQFSVERPDGSNFTLKIRSTKLEDSAMYFCASSGTSGSISSYNEQFFGPGTRLTVL.